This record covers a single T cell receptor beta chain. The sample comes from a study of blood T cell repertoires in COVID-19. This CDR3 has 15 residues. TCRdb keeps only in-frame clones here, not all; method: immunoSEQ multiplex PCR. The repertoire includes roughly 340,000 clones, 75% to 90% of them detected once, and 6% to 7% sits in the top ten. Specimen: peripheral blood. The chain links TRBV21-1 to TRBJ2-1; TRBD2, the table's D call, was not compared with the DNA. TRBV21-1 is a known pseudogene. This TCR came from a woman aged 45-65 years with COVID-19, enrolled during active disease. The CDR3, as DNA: TGTGCCAGCAGCAAAGTAACTCCGATCCACAATGAGCAGTTCTTC. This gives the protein CASSKVTPIHNEQFF.